A single sample is the source of the 10 T cell receptor beta chains below, sequenced in a study of blood T cell repertoires in COVID-19. The protocol was immunoSEQ multiplex PCR, while the TCRdb copy is restricted to in-frame clones and leaves out a portion. The sample shows roughly 25,000 clones, roughly 82% of them seen only once. Sequenced: peripheral blood. The receptors here all came from a human donor with active COVID-19. The donor label of this sample is uncertain.

The CDR3 here is CASSLSGGFHEQYF. The CDR3 DNA reads as TGTGCCAGCAGTCTGTCAGGTGGATTCCACGAGCAGTACTTC. V and J are TRBV27 and TRBJ2-7; no reliable D call. V lost 5 bases to trimming and J lost 5 bases, with 16 bases between them. Germline assignment: CDR1 MNHEY and CDR2 SMNVEV (reference sequence). The CDR3 covers 14 residues.

V is TRBV6-5 and J is TRBJ1-2, with D unclear. CDR3 length equals 14 residues. Per germline, CDR1 MNHEY and CDR2 SVGAGI. Trimming left V 8 bases short and J 0 bases short, with 13 bases between. The chain's CDR3 is CASVAGNTNYGYTF. CDR3 coding DNA: TGTGCCAGCGTTGCGGGGAATACTAACTATGGCTACACCTTC.

The chain recombines TRBV4-2 with TRBJ2-1; 14 positions agree with TRBD2. CDR3 size: 22 residues. Germline CDR1 and CDR2: LGHNA and YNFKEQ. J gave up 1 base and V 3 bases, and 17 bases lay outside the gene matches. CDR3 sequence reads: CASSQLYSTSGGAVGSYNEQFF. The CDR3 coding sequence is TGTGCCAGCAGCCAGCTCTATTCGACTAGCGGGGGGGCAGTGGGTTCCTACAATGAGCAGTTCTTC.

V and J are TRBV21-1 and TRBJ1-1. TRBV21-1 is a documented pseudogene. This CDR3 contains 14 residues. CDR3 sequence: CASSKVAGVTEAFF. For the CDR3, the DNA is TGTGCCAGCAGCAAAGTAGCCGGGGTCACTGAAGCTTTCTTT.

The J gene is TRBJ2-5, the V gene TRBV30; TRBD1 matches 8 bases. Germline V lookup: CDR1 GTSNPN, CDR2 SVGIG (reference sequence). The CDR3 runs 12 residues. V lost 5 bases, J lost 3 bases, and 2 bases stayed unmatched. CDR3 loop: CAWETGEETQYF. The CDR3 bases are TGTGCCTGGGAGACAGGGGAAGAGACCCAGTACTTC.

The chain couples TRBV5-1 to TRBJ1-2; 11 bases align to TRBD1. The CDR3 contains 14 residues. V was clipped by 4 bases and J by 3 bases; unmatched bases: 2. In germline, CDR1 is SGHRS, CDR2 YFSETQ. CDR3 region: CASSRGQGDYGYTF. In nucleotides, the CDR3 is TGCGCCAGCAGCCGGGGACAGGGGGACTATGGCTACACCTTC.

The chain uses TRBV6-5 and TRBJ2-1; 7 nucleotides align to TRBD2. The V and J ends lost 7 bases and 0 bases, in that order; junction bases with no gene match: 3. This CDR3 region has 14 residues. Germline CDR1 reads MNHEY; CDR2 reads SVGAGI. CDR3 in amino acids: CASTVAGSYNEQFF. Written as DNA, the CDR3 is TGTGCCAGCACAGTAGCGGGCTCCTACAATGAGCAGTTCTTC.

The chain employs TRBV12-3 or TRBV12-4 and TRBJ2-2; D remains unclear. The V and J ends lost 6 bases and 6 bases respectively, with 5 bases between them. This CDR3 contains 11 residues. The CDR3 nucleotides are TGTGCCAGCAGGCTAGCCGGGGAGCTGTTTTTT. Translation gives CASRLAGELFF.

The gene calls are TRBV5-4 and TRBJ2-7; TRBD1 aligns across 7 bases. After removal of 4 bases from V and 6 bases from J, the junction contained 13 bases not matched to a gene. The CDR3 totals 15 residues. CDR1 is SGHNT, CDR2 YYREEE, per germline (reference sequence). CDR3 in DNA: TGTGCCAGCAGCGCCAAGGACAGGTTATCGGGCGAGCAGTACTTC. Its translation is CASSAKDRLSGEQYF.

This sequence joins TRBV4-1 and TRBJ1-6; D is unresolved. V lost 2 bases and J 7 bases, leaving 15 bases between the germline ends. In germline, CDR1 is MGHRA, CDR2 YSYEKL. CDR3 length: 16 residues. CDR3 residues: CASSQSLQPENSPLHF. The CDR3 bases are TGCGCCAGCAGCCAATCTCTGCAGCCGGAGAATTCACCCCTCCACTTT.